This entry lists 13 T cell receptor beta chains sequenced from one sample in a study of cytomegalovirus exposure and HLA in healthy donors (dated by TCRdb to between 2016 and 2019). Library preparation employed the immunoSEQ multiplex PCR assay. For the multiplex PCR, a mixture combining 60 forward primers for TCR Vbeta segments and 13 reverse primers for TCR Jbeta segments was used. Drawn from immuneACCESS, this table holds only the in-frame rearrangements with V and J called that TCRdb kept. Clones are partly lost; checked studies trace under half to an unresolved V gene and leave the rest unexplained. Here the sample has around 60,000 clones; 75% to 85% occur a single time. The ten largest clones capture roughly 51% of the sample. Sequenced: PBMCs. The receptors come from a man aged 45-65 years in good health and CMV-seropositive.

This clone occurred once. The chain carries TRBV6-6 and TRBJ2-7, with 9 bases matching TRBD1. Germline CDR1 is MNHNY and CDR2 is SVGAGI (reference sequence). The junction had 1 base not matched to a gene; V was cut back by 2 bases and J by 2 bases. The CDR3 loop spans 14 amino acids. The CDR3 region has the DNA TGTGCCAGCAGTTACGGACAGGGGACCTACGAGCAGTACTTC. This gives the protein CASSYGQGTYEQYF.

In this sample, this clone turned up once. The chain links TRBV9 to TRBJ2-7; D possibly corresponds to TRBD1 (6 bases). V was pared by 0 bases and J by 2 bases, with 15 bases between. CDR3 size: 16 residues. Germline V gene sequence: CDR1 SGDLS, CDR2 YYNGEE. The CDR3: CASSVALGAATYEQYF. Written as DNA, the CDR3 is TGTGCCAGCAGCGTAGCATTGGGGGCGGCTACCTACGAGCAGTACTTC.

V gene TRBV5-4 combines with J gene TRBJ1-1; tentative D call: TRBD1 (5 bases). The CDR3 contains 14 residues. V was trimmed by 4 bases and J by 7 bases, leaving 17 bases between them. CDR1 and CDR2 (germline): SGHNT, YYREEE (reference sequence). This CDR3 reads CASSVEWGGFEAFF. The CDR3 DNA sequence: TGTGCCAGCAGCGTGGAATGGGGGGGGTTTGAAGCTTTCTTT.

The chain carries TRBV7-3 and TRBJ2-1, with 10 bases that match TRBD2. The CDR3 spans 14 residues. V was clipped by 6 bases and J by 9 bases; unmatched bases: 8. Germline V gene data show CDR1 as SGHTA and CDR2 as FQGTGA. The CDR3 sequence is CASSSAGGPIEQFF. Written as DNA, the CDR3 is TGTGCCAGCAGTTCAGCGGGGGGGCCGATTGAGCAGTTCTTC.

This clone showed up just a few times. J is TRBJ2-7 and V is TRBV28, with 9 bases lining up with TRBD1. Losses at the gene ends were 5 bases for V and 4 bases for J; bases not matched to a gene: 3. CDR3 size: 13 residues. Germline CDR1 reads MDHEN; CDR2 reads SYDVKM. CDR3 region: CASSPGTGYEQYF. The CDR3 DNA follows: TGTGCCAGCAGTCCCGGGACAGGGTACGAGCAGTACTTC. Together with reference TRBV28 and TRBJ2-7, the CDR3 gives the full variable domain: DVKVTQSSRYLVKRTGEKVFLECVQDMDHENMFWYRQDPGLGLRLIYFSYDVKMKEKGDIPEGYSVSREKKERFSLILESASTNQTSMYLCASSPGTGYEQYFGPGTRLTVT.

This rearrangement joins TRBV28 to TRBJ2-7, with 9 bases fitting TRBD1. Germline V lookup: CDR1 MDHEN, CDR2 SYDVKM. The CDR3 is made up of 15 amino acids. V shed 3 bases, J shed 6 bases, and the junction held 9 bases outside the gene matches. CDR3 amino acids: CASSFGDRVFGEQYF. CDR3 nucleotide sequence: TGTGCCAGCAGTTTTGGGGACAGGGTTTTCGGCGAGCAGTACTTC.

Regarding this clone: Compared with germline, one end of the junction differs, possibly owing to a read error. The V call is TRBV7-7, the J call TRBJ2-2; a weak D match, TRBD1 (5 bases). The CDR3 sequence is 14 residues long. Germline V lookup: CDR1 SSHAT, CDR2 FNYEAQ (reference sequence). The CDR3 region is CASSPYRNIGELFF. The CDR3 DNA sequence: TGTGCCAGCAGCCCTTACAGGAACATCGGGGAGCTGTTTTTT.

CDR3 coding DNA: TGCGCCAGCAGCCAGACCGGGACAGGGGGATACAATGAGCAGTTCTTC. Its translation: CASSQTGTGGYNEQFF. J is TRBJ2-1 and V is TRBV4-3, with TRBD1 matching 11 bases. Germline V gives CDR1 LGHNA, CDR2 YSLEER. The CDR3 is made up of 16 amino acids. J lost 4 bases, V lost 3 bases, and 5 bases had no gene match.

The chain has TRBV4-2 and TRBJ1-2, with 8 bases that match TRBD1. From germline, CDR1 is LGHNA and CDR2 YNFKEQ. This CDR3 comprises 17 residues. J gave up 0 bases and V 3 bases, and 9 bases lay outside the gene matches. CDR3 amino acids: CASSHRETGGPNYGYTF. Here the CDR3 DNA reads TGTGCCAGCAGCCATCGGGAAACAGGGGGTCCTAACTATGGCTACACCTTC.

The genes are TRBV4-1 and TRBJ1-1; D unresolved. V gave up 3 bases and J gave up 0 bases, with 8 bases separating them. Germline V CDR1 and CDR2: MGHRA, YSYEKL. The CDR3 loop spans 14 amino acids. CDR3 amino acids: CASSHPFLNTEAFF. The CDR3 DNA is TGCGCCAGCAGCCACCCTTTCTTGAACACTGAAGCTTTCTTT.

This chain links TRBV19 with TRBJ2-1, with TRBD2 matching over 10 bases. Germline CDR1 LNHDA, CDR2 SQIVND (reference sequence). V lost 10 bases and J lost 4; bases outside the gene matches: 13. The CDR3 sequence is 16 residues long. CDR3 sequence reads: CATKQGPAGGYNEQFF. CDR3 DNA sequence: TGTGCCACAAAACAGGGGCCAGCGGGAGGGTACAATGAGCAGTTCTTC.

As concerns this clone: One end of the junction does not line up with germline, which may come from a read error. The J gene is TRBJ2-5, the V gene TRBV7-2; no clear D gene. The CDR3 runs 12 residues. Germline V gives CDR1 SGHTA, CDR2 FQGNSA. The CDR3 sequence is CASSSRKEAQYF. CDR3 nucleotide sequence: TGTGCCAGCAGCTCGCGAAAAGAGGCCCAGTACTTC.

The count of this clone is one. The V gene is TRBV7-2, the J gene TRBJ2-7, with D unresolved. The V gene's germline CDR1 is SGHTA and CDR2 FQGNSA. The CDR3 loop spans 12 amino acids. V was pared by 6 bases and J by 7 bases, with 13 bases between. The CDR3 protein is CASSYLQREQYF. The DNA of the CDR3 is TGTGCCAGCAGTTACCTCCAACGGGAGCAGTACTTC.